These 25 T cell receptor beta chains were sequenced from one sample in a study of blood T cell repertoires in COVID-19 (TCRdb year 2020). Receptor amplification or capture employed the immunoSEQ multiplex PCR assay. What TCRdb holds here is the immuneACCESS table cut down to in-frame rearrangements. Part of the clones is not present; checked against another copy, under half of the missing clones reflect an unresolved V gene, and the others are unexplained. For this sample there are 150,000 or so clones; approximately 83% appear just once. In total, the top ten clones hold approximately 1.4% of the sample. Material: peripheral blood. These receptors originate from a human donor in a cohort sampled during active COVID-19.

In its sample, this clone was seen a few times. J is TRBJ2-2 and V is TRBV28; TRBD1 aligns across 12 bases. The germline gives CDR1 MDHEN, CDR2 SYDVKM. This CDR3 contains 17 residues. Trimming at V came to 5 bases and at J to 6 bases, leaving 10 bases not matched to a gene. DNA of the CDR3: TGTGCCAGCAGTACCCGTCCCGGGACAGGGGGCCCCGGGGAGCTGTTTTTT. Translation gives CASSTRPGTGGPGELFF.

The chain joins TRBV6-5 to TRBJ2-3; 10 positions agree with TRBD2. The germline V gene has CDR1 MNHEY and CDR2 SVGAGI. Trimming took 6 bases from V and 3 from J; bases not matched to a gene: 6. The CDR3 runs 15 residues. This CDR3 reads CASSDLAGETDTQYF. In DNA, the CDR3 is TGTGCCAGCAGCGACCTAGCGGGAGAGACAGATACGCAGTATTTT.

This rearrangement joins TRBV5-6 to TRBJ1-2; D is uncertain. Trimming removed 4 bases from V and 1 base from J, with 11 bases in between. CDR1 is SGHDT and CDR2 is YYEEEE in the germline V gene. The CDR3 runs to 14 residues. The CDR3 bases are TGTGCCAGCAGCGTCGTACAGCATAACTATGGCTACACCTTC. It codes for CASSVVQHNYGYTF.

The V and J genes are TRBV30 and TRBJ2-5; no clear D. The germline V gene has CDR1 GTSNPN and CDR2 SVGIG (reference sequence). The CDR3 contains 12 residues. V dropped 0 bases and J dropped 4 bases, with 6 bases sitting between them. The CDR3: CAWSVLGETQYF. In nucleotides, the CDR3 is TGTGCCTGGAGTGTACTCGGAGAGACCCAGTACTTC.

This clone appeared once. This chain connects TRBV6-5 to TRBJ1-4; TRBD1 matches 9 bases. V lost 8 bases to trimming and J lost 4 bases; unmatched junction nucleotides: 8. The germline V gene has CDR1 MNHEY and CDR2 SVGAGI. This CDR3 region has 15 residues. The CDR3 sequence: CASLGGTGSNEKLFF. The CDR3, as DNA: TGTGCCAGCCTTGGCGGGACAGGGAGTAATGAAAAACTGTTTTTT.

The CDR3 here is CASCGPGVGARDTEAFF. CDR3 nucleotides: TGTGCCAGCTGCGGGCCAGGGGTCGGGGCCCGAGACACTGAAGCTTTCTTT. This chain links TRBV28 with TRBJ1-1, with TRBD1 as a possible D gene (6 bases). Trimming stripped 8 bases from V and 3 bases from J, with 25 bases between. Germline V gene data show CDR1 as MDHEN and CDR2 as SYDVKM. The CDR3 spans 17 residues.

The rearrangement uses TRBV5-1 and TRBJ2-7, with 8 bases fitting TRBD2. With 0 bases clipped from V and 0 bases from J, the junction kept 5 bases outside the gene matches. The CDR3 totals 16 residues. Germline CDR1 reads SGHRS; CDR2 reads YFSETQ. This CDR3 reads CASSLASGGTSYEQYF. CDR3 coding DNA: TGCGCCAGCAGCTTGGCCTCGGGGGGGACCTCCTACGAGCAGTACTTC.

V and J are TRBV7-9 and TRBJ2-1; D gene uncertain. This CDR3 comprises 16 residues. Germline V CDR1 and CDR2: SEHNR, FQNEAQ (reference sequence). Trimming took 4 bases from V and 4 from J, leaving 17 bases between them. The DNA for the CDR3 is TGTGCCAGCAGCTCAGTGGTTCCGACAATATACAATGAGCAGTTCTTC. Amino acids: CASSSVVPTIYNEQFF.

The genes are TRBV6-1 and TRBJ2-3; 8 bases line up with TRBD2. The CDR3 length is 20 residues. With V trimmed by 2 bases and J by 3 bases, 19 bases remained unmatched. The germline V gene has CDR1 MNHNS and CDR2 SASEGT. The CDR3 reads CASSESWGRVAGLSTDTQYF. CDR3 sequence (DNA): TGTGCCAGCAGTGAATCTTGGGGTCGAGTAGCGGGATTGAGTACAGATACGCAGTATTTT.

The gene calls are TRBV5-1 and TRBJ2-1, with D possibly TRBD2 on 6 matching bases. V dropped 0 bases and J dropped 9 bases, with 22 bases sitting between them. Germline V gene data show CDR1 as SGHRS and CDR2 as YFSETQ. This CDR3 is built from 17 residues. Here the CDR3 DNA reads TGCGCCAGCAGCTTGGGGAGGGCGCACCCTCTCACTCCTGAGCAGTTCTTC. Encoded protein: CASSLGRAHPLTPEQFF.

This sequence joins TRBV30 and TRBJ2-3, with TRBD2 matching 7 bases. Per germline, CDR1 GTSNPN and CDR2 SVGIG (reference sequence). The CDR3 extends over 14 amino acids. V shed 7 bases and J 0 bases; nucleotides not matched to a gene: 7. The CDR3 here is CASTSVPSTDTQYF. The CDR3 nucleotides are TGTGCCTCAACTAGCGTCCCTAGCACAGATACGCAGTATTTT.

CDR3 nucleotides: TGTGCCAGCAGCTTTTCCAGAAATTCACCCCTCCACTTT. Its translation: CASSFSRNSPLHF. This rearrangement joins TRBV11-3 to TRBJ1-6, with D uncertain. The CDR3 has 13 residues. The V and J ends lost 3 bases and 7 bases respectively, with 7 bases between them. Per germline, CDR1 SGHNT and CDR2 YENEEA.

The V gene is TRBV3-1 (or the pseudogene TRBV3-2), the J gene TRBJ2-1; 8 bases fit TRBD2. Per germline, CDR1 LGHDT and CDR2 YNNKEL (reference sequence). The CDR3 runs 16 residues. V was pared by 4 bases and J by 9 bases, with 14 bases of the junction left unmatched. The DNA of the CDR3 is TGTGCCAGCAGCCCCGGACTAGCCCCCGCCACGAGTGAGCAGTTCTTC. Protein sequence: CASSPGLAPATSEQFF.

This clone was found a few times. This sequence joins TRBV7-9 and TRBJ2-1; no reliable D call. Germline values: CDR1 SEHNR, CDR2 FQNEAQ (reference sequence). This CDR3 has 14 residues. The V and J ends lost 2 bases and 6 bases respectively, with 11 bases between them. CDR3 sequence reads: CASSLKGAGNEQFF. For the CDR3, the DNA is TGTGCCAGCAGCTTAAAAGGAGCCGGCAATGAGCAGTTCTTC.

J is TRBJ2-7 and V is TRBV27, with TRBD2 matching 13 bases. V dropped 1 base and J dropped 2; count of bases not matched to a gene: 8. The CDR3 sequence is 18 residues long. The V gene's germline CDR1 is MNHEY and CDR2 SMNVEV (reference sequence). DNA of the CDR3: TGTGCCAGCAGTTTATTCCGGACTAGCGGGGGAAAGCCCTACGAGCAGTACTTC. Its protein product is CASSLFRTSGGKPYEQYF.

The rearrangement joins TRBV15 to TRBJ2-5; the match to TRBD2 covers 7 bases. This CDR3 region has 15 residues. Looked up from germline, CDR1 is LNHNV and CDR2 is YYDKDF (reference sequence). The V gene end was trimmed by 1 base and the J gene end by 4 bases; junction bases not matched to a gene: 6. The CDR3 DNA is TGTGCCACCAGCAGAGGATCACCTAGCGGAGAGACCCAGTACTTC. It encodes CATSRGSPSGETQYF.

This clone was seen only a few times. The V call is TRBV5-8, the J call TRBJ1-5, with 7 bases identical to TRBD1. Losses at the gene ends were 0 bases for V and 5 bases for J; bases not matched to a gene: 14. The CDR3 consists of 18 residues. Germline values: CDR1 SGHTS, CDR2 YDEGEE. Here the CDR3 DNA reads TGTGCCAGCAGCTTGGTATGGTCGACAGGGTTTGAGGATCAGCCCCAGCATTTT. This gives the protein CASSLVWSTGFEDQPQHF.

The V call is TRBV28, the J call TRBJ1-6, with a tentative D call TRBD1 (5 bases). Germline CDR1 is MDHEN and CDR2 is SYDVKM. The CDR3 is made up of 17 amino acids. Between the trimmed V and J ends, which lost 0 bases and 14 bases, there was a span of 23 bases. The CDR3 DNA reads TGTGCCAGCAGTTTATGGGGGGGTAGGGGCCGTAGGATGTCCCTCCACTTT. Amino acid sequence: CASSLWGGRGRRMSLHF.

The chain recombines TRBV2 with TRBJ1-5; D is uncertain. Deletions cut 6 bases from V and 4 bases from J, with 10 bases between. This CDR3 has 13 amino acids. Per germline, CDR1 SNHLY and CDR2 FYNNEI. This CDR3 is CASSGGFNQPQHF. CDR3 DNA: TGTGCCAGCAGCGGAGGATTTAATCAGCCCCAGCATTTT.

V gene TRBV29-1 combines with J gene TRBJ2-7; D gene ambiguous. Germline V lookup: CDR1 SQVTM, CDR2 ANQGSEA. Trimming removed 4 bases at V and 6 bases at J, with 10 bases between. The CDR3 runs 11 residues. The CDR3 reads CSVVSLSEQYF. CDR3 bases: TGCAGCGTTGTTAGTCTCTCCGAGCAGTACTTC.

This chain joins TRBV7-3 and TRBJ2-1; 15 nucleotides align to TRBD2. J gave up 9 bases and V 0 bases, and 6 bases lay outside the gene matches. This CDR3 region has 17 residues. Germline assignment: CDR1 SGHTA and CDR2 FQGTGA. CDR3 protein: CASSLTARTSGRGEQFF. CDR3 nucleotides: TGTGCCAGCAGCTTAACAGCAAGGACTAGCGGGAGGGGTGAGCAGTTCTTC.

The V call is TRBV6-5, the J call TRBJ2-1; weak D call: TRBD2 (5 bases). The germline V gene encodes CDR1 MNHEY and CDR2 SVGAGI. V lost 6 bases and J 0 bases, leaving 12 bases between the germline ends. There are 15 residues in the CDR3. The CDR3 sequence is CASSKAASSYNEQFF. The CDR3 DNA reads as TGTGCCAGCAGCAAAGCGGCTAGCTCCTACAATGAGCAGTTCTTC.

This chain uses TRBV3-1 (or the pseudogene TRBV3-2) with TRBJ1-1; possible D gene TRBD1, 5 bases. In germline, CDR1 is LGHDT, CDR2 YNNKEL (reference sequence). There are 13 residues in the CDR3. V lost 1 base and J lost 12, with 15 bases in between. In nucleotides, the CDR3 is TGTGCCAGCAGCCAAGGGGGCACGGAGTGGTCTTTCTTT. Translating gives CASSQGGTEWSFF.

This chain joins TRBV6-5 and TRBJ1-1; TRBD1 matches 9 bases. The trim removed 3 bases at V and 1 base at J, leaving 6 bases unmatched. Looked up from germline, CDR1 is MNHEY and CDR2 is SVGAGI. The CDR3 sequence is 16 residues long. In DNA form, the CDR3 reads TGTGCCAGCAGTTATACAGGGGGCTGGAAGAACACTGAAGCTTTCTTT. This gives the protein CASSYTGGWKNTEAFF.

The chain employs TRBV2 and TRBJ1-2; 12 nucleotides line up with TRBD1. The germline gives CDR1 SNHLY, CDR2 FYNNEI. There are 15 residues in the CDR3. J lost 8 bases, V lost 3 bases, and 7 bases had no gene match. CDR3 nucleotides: TGTGCCAGCAGTGAGCGGGGACAGGGGGCCTTAGGCTACACCTTC. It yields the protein CASSERGQGALGYTF.